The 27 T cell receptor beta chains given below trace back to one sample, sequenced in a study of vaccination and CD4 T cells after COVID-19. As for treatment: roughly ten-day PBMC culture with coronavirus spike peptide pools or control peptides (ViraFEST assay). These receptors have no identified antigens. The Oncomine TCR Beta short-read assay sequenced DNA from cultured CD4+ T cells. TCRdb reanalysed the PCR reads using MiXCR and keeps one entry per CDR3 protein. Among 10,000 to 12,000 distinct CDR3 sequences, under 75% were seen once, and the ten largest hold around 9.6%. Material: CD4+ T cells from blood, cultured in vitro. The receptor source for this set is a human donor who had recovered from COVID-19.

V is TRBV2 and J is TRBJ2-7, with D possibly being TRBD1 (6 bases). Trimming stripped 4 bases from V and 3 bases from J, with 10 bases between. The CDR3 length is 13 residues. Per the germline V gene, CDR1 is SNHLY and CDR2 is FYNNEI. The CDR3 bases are TGTGCCAGCAGTGGAGGACAGAGCTACGAGCAGTACTTC. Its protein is CASSGGQSYEQYF. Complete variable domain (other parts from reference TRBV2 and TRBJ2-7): EPEVTQTPSHQVTQMGQEVILRCVPISNHLYFYWYRQILGQKVEFLVSFYNNEISEKSEIFDDQFSVERPDGSNFTLKIRSTKLEDSAMYFCASSGGQSYEQYFGPGTRLTVT.

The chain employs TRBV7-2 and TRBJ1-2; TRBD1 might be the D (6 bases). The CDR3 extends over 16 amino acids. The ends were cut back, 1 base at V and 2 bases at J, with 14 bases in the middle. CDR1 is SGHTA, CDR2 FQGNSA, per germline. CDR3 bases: TGTGCCAGCAGCTTAGTGGGGGGCGCGAGGAACTATGGCTACACCTTC. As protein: CASSLVGGARNYGYTF.

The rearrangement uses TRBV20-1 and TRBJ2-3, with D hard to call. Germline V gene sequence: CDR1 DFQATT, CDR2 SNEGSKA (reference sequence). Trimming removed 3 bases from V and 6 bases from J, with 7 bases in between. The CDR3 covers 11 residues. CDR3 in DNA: TGCAGTGCTAGCGTTAGGGATACGCAGTATTTT. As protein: CSASVRDTQYF.

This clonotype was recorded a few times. For the CDR3, the DNA is TGTGCCAGCAGTTTAGACTGGCAAAGCTCCTACGAGCAGTACTTC. Translated, it gives CASSLDWQSSYEQYF. This sequence joins TRBV12-3 or TRBV12-4 and TRBJ2-7; no firm D call. Trimming stripped 1 base from V and 0 bases from J, with 10 bases between. This CDR3 contains 15 residues.

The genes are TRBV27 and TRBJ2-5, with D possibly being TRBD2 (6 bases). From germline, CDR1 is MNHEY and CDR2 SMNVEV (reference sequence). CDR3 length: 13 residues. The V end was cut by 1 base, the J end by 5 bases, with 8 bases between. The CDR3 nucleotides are TGTGCCAGCAGTTTATATGGGGGGGAGACCCAGTACTTC. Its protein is CASSLYGGETQYF.

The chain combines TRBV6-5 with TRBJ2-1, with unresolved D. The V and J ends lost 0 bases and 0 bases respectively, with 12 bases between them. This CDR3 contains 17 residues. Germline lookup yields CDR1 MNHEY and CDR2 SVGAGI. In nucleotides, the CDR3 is TGTGCCAGCAGTTACTCGGTGCATACGAGCTCCTACAATGAGCAGTTCTTC. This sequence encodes CASSYSVHTSSYNEQFF.

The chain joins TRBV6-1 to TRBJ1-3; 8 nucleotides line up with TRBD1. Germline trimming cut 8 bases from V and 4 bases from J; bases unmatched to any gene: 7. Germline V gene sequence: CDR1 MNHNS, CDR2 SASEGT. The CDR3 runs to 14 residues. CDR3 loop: CASSQGQGGNTIYF. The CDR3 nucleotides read TGTGCCAGCTCCCAAGGACAGGGAGGAAACACCATATATTTT.

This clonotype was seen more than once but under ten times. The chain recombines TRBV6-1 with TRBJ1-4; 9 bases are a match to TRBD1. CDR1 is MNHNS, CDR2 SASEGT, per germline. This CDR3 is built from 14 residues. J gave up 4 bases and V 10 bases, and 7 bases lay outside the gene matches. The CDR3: CAMGQGGDNEKLFF. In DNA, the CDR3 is TGTGCCATGGGACAGGGAGGGGATAATGAAAAACTGTTTTTT.

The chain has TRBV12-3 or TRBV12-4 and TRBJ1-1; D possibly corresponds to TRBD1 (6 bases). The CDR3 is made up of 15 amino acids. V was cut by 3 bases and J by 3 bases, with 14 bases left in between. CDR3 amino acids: CASSFPGVRDTEAFF. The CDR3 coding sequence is TGTGCCAGCAGTTTTCCAGGGGTTCGGGACACTGAAGCTTTCTTT.

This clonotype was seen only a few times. The chain's CDR3 is CASSKERTGDYGYTF. The CDR3 DNA is TGTGCCAGTAGTAAGGAGCGCACAGGGGACTATGGCTACACCTTC. The rearrangement joins TRBV19 to TRBJ1-2, with 7 bases that match TRBD1. V lost 4 bases and J lost 3; bases outside the gene matches: 8. The CDR3 consists of 15 residues. In germline, CDR1 is LNHDA, CDR2 SQIVND (reference sequence).

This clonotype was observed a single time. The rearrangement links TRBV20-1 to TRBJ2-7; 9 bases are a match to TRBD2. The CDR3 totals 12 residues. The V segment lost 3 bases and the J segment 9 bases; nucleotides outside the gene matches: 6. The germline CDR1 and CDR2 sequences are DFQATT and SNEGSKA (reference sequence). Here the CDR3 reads CSARLAGRGQYF. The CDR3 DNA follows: TGCAGTGCTAGGCTAGCGGGACGAGGGCAGTACTTC.

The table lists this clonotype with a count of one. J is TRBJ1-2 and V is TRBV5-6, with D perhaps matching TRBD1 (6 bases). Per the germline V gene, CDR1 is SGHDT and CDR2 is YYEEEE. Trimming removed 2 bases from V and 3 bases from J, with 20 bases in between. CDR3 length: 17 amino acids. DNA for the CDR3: TGTGCCAGCAGCTTAGACCAATCACGCGCAGGGGACTATGGCTACACCTTC. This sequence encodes CASSLDQSRAGDYGYTF.

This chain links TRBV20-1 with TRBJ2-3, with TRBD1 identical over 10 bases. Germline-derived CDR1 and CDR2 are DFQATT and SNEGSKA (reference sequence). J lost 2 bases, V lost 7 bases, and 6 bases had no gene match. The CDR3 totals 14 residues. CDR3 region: CSGNDRGLTDTQYF. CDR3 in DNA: TGCAGTGGGAACGACAGGGGGCTCACAGATACGCAGTATTTT.

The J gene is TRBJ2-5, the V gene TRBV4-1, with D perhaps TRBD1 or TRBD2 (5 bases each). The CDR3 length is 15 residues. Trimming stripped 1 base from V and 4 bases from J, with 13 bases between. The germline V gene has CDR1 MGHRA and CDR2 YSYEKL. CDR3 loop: CASSQGVPGTETQYF. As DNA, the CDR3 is TGCGCCAGCAGCCAAGGGGTCCCAGGGACAGAGACCCAGTACTTC.

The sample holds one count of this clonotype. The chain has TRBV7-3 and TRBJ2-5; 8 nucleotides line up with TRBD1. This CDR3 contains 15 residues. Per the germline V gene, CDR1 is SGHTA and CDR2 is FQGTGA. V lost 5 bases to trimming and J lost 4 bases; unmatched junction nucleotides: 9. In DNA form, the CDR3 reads TGTGCCAGCAGCCAGTACAGGGGGGTGCGAGAGACCCAGTACTTC. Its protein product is CASSQYRGVRETQYF.

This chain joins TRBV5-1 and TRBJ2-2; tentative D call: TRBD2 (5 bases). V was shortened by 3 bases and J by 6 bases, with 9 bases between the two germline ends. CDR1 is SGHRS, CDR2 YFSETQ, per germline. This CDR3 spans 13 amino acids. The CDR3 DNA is TGCGCCAGCAGCTCCGAGGGTGCCGGGGAGCTGTTTTTT. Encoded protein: CASSSEGAGELFF.

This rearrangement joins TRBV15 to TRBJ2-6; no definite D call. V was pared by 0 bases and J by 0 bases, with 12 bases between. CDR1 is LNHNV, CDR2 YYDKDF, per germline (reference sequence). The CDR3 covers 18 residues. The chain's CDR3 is CATSRDLGSSSGANVLTF. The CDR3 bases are TGTGCCACCAGCAGAGATCTGGGCAGCAGCTCTGGGGCCAACGTCCTGACTTTC.

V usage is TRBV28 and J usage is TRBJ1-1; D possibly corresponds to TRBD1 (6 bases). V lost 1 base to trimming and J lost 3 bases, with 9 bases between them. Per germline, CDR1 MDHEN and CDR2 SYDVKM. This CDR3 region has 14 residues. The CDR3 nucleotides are TGTGCCAGCAGTTTATTAGGGGGGTACACTGAAGCTTTCTTT. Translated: CASSLLGGYTEAFF.

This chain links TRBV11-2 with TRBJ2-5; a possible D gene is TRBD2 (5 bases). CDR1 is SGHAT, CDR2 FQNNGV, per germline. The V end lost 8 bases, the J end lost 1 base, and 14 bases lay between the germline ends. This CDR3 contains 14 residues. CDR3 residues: CASVSSEGQETQYF. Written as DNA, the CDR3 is TGTGCCAGCGTCTCGTCCGAGGGCCAAGAGACCCAGTACTTC.

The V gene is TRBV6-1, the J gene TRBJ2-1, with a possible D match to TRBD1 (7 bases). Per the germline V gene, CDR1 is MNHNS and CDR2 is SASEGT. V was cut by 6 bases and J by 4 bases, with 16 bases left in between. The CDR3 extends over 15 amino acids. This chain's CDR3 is CASREGQLLYNEQFF. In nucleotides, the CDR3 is TGTGCCAGCAGGGAGGGACAGCTTCTGTACAATGAGCAGTTCTTC.

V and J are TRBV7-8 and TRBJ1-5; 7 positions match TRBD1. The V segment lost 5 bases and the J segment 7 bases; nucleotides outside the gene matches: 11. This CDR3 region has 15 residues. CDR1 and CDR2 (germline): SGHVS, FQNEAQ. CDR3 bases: TGTGCCAGCAGCCTTAGCGGACAGGTGGGACAGCCCCAGCATTTT. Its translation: CASSLSGQVGQPQHF.

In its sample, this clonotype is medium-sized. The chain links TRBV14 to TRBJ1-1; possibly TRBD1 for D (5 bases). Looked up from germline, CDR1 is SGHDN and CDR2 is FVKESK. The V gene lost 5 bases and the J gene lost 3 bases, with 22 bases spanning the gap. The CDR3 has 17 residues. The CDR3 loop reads CASSASGRGGRYTEAFF. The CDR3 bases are TGTGCCAGCAGCGCAAGTGGTAGGGGCGGTAGGTACACTGAAGCTTTCTTT.

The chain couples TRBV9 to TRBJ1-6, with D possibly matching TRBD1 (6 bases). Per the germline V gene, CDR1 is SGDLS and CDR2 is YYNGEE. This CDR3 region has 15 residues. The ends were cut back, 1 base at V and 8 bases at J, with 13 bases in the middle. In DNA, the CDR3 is TGTGCCAGCAGCGTAACCGGGACACTGGATTCACCCCTCCACTTT. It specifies CASSVTGTLDSPLHF. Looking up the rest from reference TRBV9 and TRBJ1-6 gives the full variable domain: DSGVTQTPKHLITATGQRVTLRCSPRSGDLSVYWYQQSLDQGLQFLIQYYNGEERAKGNILERFSAQQFPDLHSELNLSSLELGDSALYFCASSVTGTLDSPLHFGNGTRLTVT.

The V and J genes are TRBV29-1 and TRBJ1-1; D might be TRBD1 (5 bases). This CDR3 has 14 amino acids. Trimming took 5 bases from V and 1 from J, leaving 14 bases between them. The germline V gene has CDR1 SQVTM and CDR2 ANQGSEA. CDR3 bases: TGCAGCGTTACCACGCTTGGGGGGAACACTGAAGCTTTCTTT. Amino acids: CSVTTLGGNTEAFF.

CDR3 sequence: CASRKRLAGDLFREQYF. CDR3 in DNA: TGTGCCAGCAGGAAGAGACTAGCGGGAGATCTTTTTCGGGAGCAGTACTTC. The V call is TRBV6-1, the J call TRBJ2-7, with TRBD2 identical over 12 bases. The V and J ends lost 6 bases and 7 bases, in that order; junction bases with no gene match: 16. From germline, CDR1 is MNHNS and CDR2 SASEGT. The CDR3 spans 17 residues.

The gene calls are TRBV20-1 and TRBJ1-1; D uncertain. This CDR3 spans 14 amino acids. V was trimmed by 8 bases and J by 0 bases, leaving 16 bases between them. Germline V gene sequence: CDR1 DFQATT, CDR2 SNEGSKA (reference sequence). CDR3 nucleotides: TGCAGTACCTCACTTGGTGAAGTGAACACTGAAGCTTTCTTT. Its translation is CSTSLGEVNTEAFF.

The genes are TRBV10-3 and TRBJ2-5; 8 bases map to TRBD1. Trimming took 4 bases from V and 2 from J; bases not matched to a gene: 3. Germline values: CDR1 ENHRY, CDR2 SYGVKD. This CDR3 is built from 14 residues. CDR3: CAISATGGQETQYF. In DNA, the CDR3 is TGTGCCATCAGTGCTACAGGGGGACAAGAGACCCAGTACTTC.